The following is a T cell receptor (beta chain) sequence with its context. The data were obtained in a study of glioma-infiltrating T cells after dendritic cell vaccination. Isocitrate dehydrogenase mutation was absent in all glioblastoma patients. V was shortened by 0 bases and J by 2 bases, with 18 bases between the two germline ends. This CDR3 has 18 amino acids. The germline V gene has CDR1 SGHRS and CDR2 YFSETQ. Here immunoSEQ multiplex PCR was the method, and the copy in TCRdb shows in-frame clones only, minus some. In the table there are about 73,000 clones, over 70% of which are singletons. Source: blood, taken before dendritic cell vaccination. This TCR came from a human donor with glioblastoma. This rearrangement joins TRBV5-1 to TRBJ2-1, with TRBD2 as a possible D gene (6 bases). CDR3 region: CASSLEGSGLLTYNEQFF. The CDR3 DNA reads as TGCGCCAGCAGCTTGGAAGGTAGCGGACTGTTGACCTACAATGAGCAGTTCTTC.